A selection of T cell receptor beta chains follows, all from one sample in a study of shared clonotypes between healthy human individuals. Profiling relied on immunoSEQ multiplex PCR, and the TCRdb table lists in-frame clones only, not all of them. The sample has about 2,500,000 clones, 90% to 95% seen once. What was sequenced was naive CD4+ T cells sorted from blood. The receptor source for this set is a man between 18 and 29 years old in good health. CDR3s include the opening cysteine and the closing phenylalanine or tryptophan. The D gene is left open where the match is weak. The size entry is marked missing in some rows and otherwise reads once, few, many or a size class.

clone_size: .
v_call: TRBV28
d_call: .
j_call: TRBJ1-2
cdr3_nt: TGTGCCAGCAGTTTATGGGGGGGTTACTATGGCTACACCTTC
cdr3_aa: CASSLWGGYYGYTF

clone_size: .
v_call: TRBV5-1
d_call: .
j_call: TRBJ2-7
cdr3_nt: TGCGCCAGCAGCTTGGAACAGGGAACCTACGAGCAGTACTTC
cdr3_aa: CASSLEQGTYEQYF

clone_size: .
v_call: TRBV29-1
d_call: .
j_call: TRBJ2-4
cdr3_nt: TGCAGCGTTGAAGGGTCAGGGGTCGACATTCAGTACTTC
cdr3_aa: CSVEGSGVDIQYF

clone_size: .
v_call: TRBV28
d_call: TRBD2
j_call: TRBJ2-1
cdr3_nt: TGTGCCAGCAGTACGAGGGGACTAGCGGGGAACAATGAGCAGTTCTTC
cdr3_aa: CASSTRGLAGNNEQFF

clone_size: once
v_call: TRBV10-1
d_call: .
j_call: TRBJ2-1
cdr3_nt: TGCGCCAGCAGAGCCGCGCCAACATATTCCTTTTACGTCGATGAGCAGTTCTTC
cdr3_aa: CASRAAPTYSFYVDEQFF

clone_size: once
v_call: TRBV6-6
d_call: .
j_call: TRBJ1-6
cdr3_nt: TGTGCCAGCACCCTATTGGGGTATAATTCACCCCTCCACTTT
cdr3_aa: CASTLLGYNSPLHF

clone_size: .
v_call: TRBV10-3
d_call: .
j_call: TRBJ2-3
cdr3_nt: TGTGCCATCAGTGGCCGCGGAGCGGAGAGCACAGATACGCAGTATTTT
cdr3_aa: CAISGRGAESTDTQYF

clone_size: .
v_call: TRBV4-3
d_call: .
j_call: TRBJ2-3
cdr3_nt: TGCGCCAGCAGCCAAGAAGGGCTAAATACGCAGTATTTT
cdr3_aa: CASSQEGLNTQYF

clone_size: .
v_call: TRBV6-6
d_call: TRBD2
j_call: TRBJ2-5
cdr3_nt: TGTGCCAGCAACAGAGACAGTCTAGCGGGTCAAGAGACCCAGTACTTC
cdr3_aa: CASNRDSLAGQETQYF

clone_size: few
v_call: TRBV15
d_call: .
j_call: TRBJ1-6
cdr3_nt: TGTGCCACCAGCAGAGTGTTCAATAATTCACCCCTCCACTTT
cdr3_aa: CATSRVFNNSPLHF

clone_size: .
v_call: TRBV6-1
d_call: TRBD1
j_call: TRBJ2-2
cdr3_nt: TGTGCCAGCAGTGAATCGTTTTGGGGGACAGACACCGGGGAGCTGTTTTTT
cdr3_aa: CASSESFWGTDTGELFF

clone_size: .
v_call: TRBV10-1
d_call: .
j_call: TRBJ2-7
cdr3_nt: TGCGCCAGCCGCTACGAGCAGTACTTC
cdr3_aa: CASRYEQYF

clone_size: .
v_call: TRBV14
d_call: .
j_call: TRBJ1-3
cdr3_nt: TGTGCCAGCAGCCGAAGACAGAGCTCTGGAAACACCATATATTTT
cdr3_aa: CASSRRQSSGNTIYF

clone_size: .
v_call: TRBV10-3
d_call: .
j_call: TRBJ1-5
cdr3_nt: TGTGCCATCACTCCGGGGCCGAATCAGCCCCAGCATTTT
cdr3_aa: CAITPGPNQPQHF

clone_size: .
v_call: TRBV27
d_call: .
j_call: TRBJ2-7
cdr3_nt: TGTGCCAGCAGTTACAGGGCTCACTCCTACGAGCAGTACTTC
cdr3_aa: CASSYRAHSYEQYF

clone_size: .
v_call: TRBV10-3
d_call: TRBD2
j_call: TRBJ2-7
cdr3_nt: TGTGCCATCACGGCGGGAGGGCTCTACGAGCAGTACTTC
cdr3_aa: CAITAGGLYEQYF

clone_size: .
v_call: TRBV5-1
d_call: .
j_call: TRBJ2-3
cdr3_nt: TGCGCCAGCAGCTCAGGGGGGGTAGATACGCAGTATTTT
cdr3_aa: CASSSGGVDTQYF

clone_size: .
v_call: TRBV6-5
d_call: .
j_call: TRBJ1-3
cdr3_nt: TGTGCCAGCAGTTCGGGAGCGGGGGGAAACACCATATATTTT
cdr3_aa: CASSSGAGGNTIYF

clone_size: .
v_call: TRBV10-3
d_call: TRBD2
j_call: TRBJ2-7
cdr3_nt: TGTGCCATCAGCAAAAGACTAGCGGGCGGCGACTACGAGCAGTACTTC
cdr3_aa: CAISKRLAGGDYEQYF

clone_size: .
v_call: TRBV5-4
d_call: TRBD1
j_call: TRBJ1-2
cdr3_nt: TGTGCCAGCAGCTGGGGACAGTCCTATGGCTACACCTTC
cdr3_aa: CASSWGQSYGYTF

clone_size: .
v_call: TRBV11-2
d_call: .
j_call: TRBJ1-4
cdr3_nt: TGTGCCAGCAGCTACGGATTCGCCATTAATGAAAAACTGTTTTTT
cdr3_aa: CASSYGFAINEKLFF

clone_size: .
v_call: TRBV5-1
d_call: .
j_call: TRBJ2-2
cdr3_nt: TGCGCCAGCAGCCCAAACCGCGGGACGGACGGGGAGCTGTTTTTT
cdr3_aa: CASSPNRGTDGELFF

clone_size: .
v_call: TRBV6-1
d_call: .
j_call: TRBJ1-4
cdr3_nt: TGTGCCAGCAGTGCGAGGACACAAAATGAAAAACTGTTTTTT
cdr3_aa: CASSARTQNEKLFF

clone_size: .
v_call: TRBV19
d_call: .
j_call: TRBJ1-4
cdr3_nt: TGTGCCAGTAGTATTACCGGAAATGAAAAACTGTTTTTT
cdr3_aa: CASSITGNEKLFF

clone_size: .
v_call: TRBV4-2
d_call: TRBD2
j_call: TRBJ2-1
cdr3_nt: TGTGCCAGCAGCCAAGGCGGGGGGGCCTCCTACAATGAGCAGTTCTTC
cdr3_aa: CASSQGGGASYNEQFF

clone_size: .
v_call: TRBV28
d_call: .
j_call: TRBJ1-1
cdr3_nt: TGTGCCAGCAGTAGGGAAACTGAAGCTTTCTTT
cdr3_aa: CASSRETEAFF

clone_size: .
v_call: TRBV6-1
d_call: .
j_call: TRBJ2-7
cdr3_nt: TGTGCCAGCAGGAGAAATCTCTACGAGCAGTACTTC
cdr3_aa: CASRRNLYEQYF

clone_size: .
v_call: TRBV19
d_call: .
j_call: TRBJ2-1
cdr3_nt: TGTGCCAGTAGGGACCAGGGAAACTACAATGAGCAGTTCTTC
cdr3_aa: CASRDQGNYNEQFF

clone_size: .
v_call: TRBV28
d_call: TRBD1
j_call: TRBJ1-1
cdr3_nt: TGTGCCAGCAGTTCGACCCTGACAGGGGAAGCTTTCTTT
cdr3_aa: CASSSTLTGEAFF

clone_size: .
v_call: TRBV18
d_call: TRBD1
j_call: TRBJ1-2
cdr3_nt: TGTGCCAGCTCGCCGCTATACTATGGGACAGGGTTGAGTGGCTACACCTTC
cdr3_aa: CASSPLYYGTGLSGYTF

clone_size: .
v_call: TRBV18
d_call: TRBD1
j_call: TRBJ1-6
cdr3_nt: TGTGCCAGCTCACCACCCGGGACAGGGGGCTCACCCCTCCACTTT
cdr3_aa: CASSPPGTGGSPLHF

clone_size: once
v_call: TRBV30
d_call: TRBD1
j_call: TRBJ1-6
cdr3_nt: TGTGCCTGGAGGGGATTCGACAGGGATGGTTCACCCCTCCACTTT
cdr3_aa: CAWRGFDRDGSPLHF

clone_size: .
v_call: TRBV6-5
d_call: .
j_call: TRBJ1-2
cdr3_nt: TGTGCCACCAGCCAGGGCAACTATGGCTACACCTTC
cdr3_aa: CATSQGNYGYTF

clone_size: .
v_call: TRBV5-6
d_call: .
j_call: TRBJ2-3
cdr3_nt: TGTGCCAGCACCCCTTCCATAGCCTGGGGCACAGATACGCAGTATTTT
cdr3_aa: CASTPSIAWGTDTQYF

clone_size: .
v_call: TRBV4-1
d_call: .
j_call: TRBJ2-4
cdr3_nt: TGCGCCAGCAGCCATCCGGGGAGAGAGGACATTCAGTACTTC
cdr3_aa: CASSHPGREDIQYF

clone_size: .
v_call: TRBV5-1
d_call: TRBD1
j_call: TRBJ1-6
cdr3_nt: TGCGCCAGCAGCCCGGGACAGGGATATTCACCCCTCCACTTT
cdr3_aa: CASSPGQGYSPLHF

clone_size: few
v_call: TRBV18
d_call: TRBD1
j_call: TRBJ2-1
cdr3_nt: TGTGCCAGCTCACCACCCCGGGACAGGTCCTACAATGAGCAGTTCTTC
cdr3_aa: CASSPPRDRSYNEQFF

clone_size: .
v_call: TRBV5-1
d_call: .
j_call: TRBJ1-1
cdr3_nt: TGCGCCAGCATTACAATCAGGACTGAAGCTTTCTTT
cdr3_aa: CASITIRTEAFF

clone_size: once
v_call: TRBV6-6
d_call: .
j_call: TRBJ1-2
cdr3_nt: TGTGCCAGCAGACCTAACAGGGATCGGCCCTATGGCTACACCTTC
cdr3_aa: CASRPNRDRPYGYTF

clone_size: once
v_call: TRBV6-5
d_call: .
j_call: TRBJ1-6
cdr3_nt: TGTGCCAGCAGTTACGTGGGGAATAATTCACCCCTCCACTTT
cdr3_aa: CASSYVGNNSPLHF

clone_size: .
v_call: TRBV16
d_call: TRBD1
j_call: TRBJ1-1
cdr3_nt: TGTGCCAGCAGCCAAGGGACAGTAATCTATGAAGCTTTCTTT
cdr3_aa: CASSQGTVIYEAFF

clone_size: few
v_call: TRBV29-1
d_call: .
j_call: TRBJ2-3
cdr3_nt: TGCAGCGTTGAAAATAACATAGGGACTGGGACGCAGTATTTT
cdr3_aa: CSVENNIGTGTQYF

clone_size: .
v_call: TRBV9
d_call: .
j_call: TRBJ1-3
cdr3_nt: TGTGCCAGCAGCGTACGCCCAGGGGAGACTGGAAACACCATATATTTT
cdr3_aa: CASSVRPGETGNTIYF

clone_size: .
v_call: TRBV2
d_call: .
j_call: TRBJ1-4
cdr3_nt: TGTGCCACCCATCAATACCTGGACGTAAATGAAAAACTGTTTTTT
cdr3_aa: CATHQYLDVNEKLFF

clone_size: once
v_call: TRBV18
d_call: TRBD2
j_call: TRBJ2-1
cdr3_nt: TGTGCCAGCTCACCACCAACTAGCGGGAGGCGAGATGAGCAGTTCTTC
cdr3_aa: CASSPPTSGRRDEQFF

clone_size: .
v_call: TRBV19
d_call: .
j_call: TRBJ1-1
cdr3_nt: TGTGCCAGTAGTCCCTCACTAAACACTGAAGCTTTCTTT
cdr3_aa: CASSPSLNTEAFF

clone_size: .
v_call: TRBV4-1
d_call: .
j_call: TRBJ2-4
cdr3_nt: TGCGCCAGCAGCCAAGTTCTGAGACAAAACATTCAGTACTTC
cdr3_aa: CASSQVLRQNIQYF